Listed below are T cell receptor beta chains from one sample, sequenced in a study of cytomegalovirus exposure and HLA in healthy donors. Profiled with immunoSEQ multiplex PCR; TCRdb holds only in-frame clones, not every one. The data contain about 170,000 clones, 60% to 85% of them singletons. Specimen: PBMCs. The receptors come from a female donor in good health and CMV-seronegative. Each CDR3 is given with its conserved first and last residue. D genes are given only for firm matches. Clone size is not always given. Where it is, it says once, few, many or a class for expanded clones.

V: TRBV2; D: TRBD2; J: TRBJ2-3; size: NA; CDR3: CASTGGREGTDTQYF; DNA: TGTGCCAGCACCGGCGGGCGGGAGGGGACAGATACGCAGTATTTT
V: TRBV28; D: TRBD2; J: TRBJ2-5; size: NA; CDR3: CASSSWLAGGETQYF; DNA: TGTGCCAGCAGTTCCTGGCTAGCGGGAGGAGAGACCCAGTACTTC
V: TRBV10-3; D: NA; J: TRBJ1-3; size: NA; CDR3: CAIRDSSGNTIYF; DNA: TGTGCCATCAGGGACAGTTCTGGAAACACCATATATTTT
V: TRBV5-6; D: TRBD1; J: TRBJ2-1; size: NA; CDR3: CASSFGTGGCQFF; DNA: TGTGCCAGCAGCTTCGGGACAGGGGGTTGTCAGTTCTTC
V: TRBV19; D: TRBD1; J: TRBJ1-4; size: few; CDR3: CASSLGQVNEKLFF; DNA: TGTGCCAGTAGTCTCGGACAGGTTAATGAAAAACTGTTTTTT
V: TRBV19; D: NA; J: TRBJ1-2; size: NA; CDR3: CASRETGGGYGYTF; DNA: TGTGCCAGTAGAGAGACGGGGGGAGGGTATGGCTACACCTTC
V: TRBV23-1; D: TRBD1; J: TRBJ1-1; size: NA; CDR3: CASCTLRDREDTEAFF; DNA: TGCGCCAGCTGCACCCTCCGGGACAGGGAGGACACTGAAGCTTTCTTT
V: TRBV4-1; D: TRBD2; J: TRBJ2-7; size: NA; CDR3: CASGRLAGTYEQYF; DNA: TGCGCCAGCGGGAGGCTAGCGGGTACCTACGAGCAGTACTTC
V: TRBV30; D: TRBD2; J: TRBJ2-7; size: NA; CDR3: CAWLRWRSSGSYEQYF; DNA: TGTGCCTGGCTTAGATGGAGATCTAGCGGCTCCTACGAGCAGTACTTC
V: TRBV6-5; D: NA; J: TRBJ1-4; size: once; CDR3: CASRGGRTNEKLFF; DNA: TGTGCCAGCCGTGGGGGGAGGACTAATGAAAAACTGTTTTTT
V: TRBV5-6; D: NA; J: TRBJ1-6; size: once; CDR3: CASSSDRGNSPLHF; DNA: TGTGCCAGCAGTTCAGACCGGGGTAACTCACCCCTCCACTTT
V: TRBV4-3; D: NA; J: TRBJ2-2; size: NA; CDR3: CASSQEVGPGVGGIGELFF; DNA: TGCGCCAGCAGCCAAGAAGTGGGGCCTGGGGTGGGCGGGATCGGGGAGCTGTTTTTT
V: TRBV5-1; D: TRBD2; J: TRBJ2-5; size: NA; CDR3: CASSLAPAGGAETQYF; DNA: TGCGCCAGCAGCTTGGCCCCAGCGGGAGGAGCAGAGACCCAGTACTTC
V: TRBV7-2; D: TRBD2; J: TRBJ2-5; size: NA; CDR3: CASSLVRPAGKETQYF; DNA: TGTGCCAGCAGCTTAGTTAGACCAGCGGGGAAAGAGACCCAGTACTTC
V: TRBV6-6; D: NA; J: TRBJ2-3; size: NA; CDR3: CASSRIADTQYF; DNA: TGTGCCAGCAGCCGTATCGCAGATACGCAGTATTTT
V: TRBV19; D: NA; J: TRBJ2-6; size: NA; CDR3: CASSFLQGSGANVLTF; DNA: TGTGCCAGTAGTTTCCTTCAGGGTTCTGGGGCCAACGTCCTGACTTTC
V: TRBV28; D: NA; J: TRBJ1-2; size: NA; CDR3: CASSFGGSTNYGYTF; DNA: TGTGCCAGCAGTTTCGGAGGATCTACAAACTATGGCTACACCTTC
V: TRBV7-9; D: NA; J: TRBJ2-6; size: NA; CDR3: CASSLKYSPGANVLTF; DNA: TGTGCCAGCAGCTTAAAATACAGTCCTGGGGCCAACGTCCTGACTTTC
V: TRBV4-1; D: TRBD2; J: TRBJ2-3; size: NA; CDR3: CASSQSGTSGMRTQYF; DNA: TGCGCCAGCAGCCAGTCCGGGACTAGCGGGATGCGAACGCAGTATTTT
V: TRBV5-1; D: TRBD1; J: TRBJ1-2; size: NA; CDR3: CASSRGQGYGYTF; DNA: TGCGCCAGCAGCCGGGGACAGGGCTATGGCTACACCTTC
V: TRBV9; D: TRBD1; J: TRBJ1-2; size: NA; CDR3: CASSVSPGGTGYGYTF; DNA: TGTGCCAGCAGCGTGAGCCCAGGGGGGACAGGGTACGGCTACACCTTC
V: TRBV10-1; D: TRBD1; J: TRBJ2-2; size: NA; CDR3: CASSERRDRGHTGELFF; DNA: TGCGCCAGCAGTGAGAGGAGGGACAGGGGGCACACCGGGGAGCTGTTTTTT
V: TRBV10-3; D: NA; J: TRBJ1-1; size: NA; CDR3: CAISGAGDRGNTEAFF; DNA: TGTGCCATCAGTGGGGCTGGAGACAGAGGGAACACTGAAGCTTTCTTT
V: TRBV20-1; D: TRBD1; J: TRBJ2-4; size: NA; CDR3: CSASSGGENIF; DNA: TGCAGTGCTAGTTCAGGGGGCGAAAATATTTTC
V: TRBV7-9; D: NA; J: TRBJ2-5; size: NA; CDR3: CASSLSLLETQYF; DNA: TGTGCCAGCAGCTTATCCCTGTTGGAGACCCAGTACTTC
V: TRBV10-3; D: TRBD1; J: TRBJ2-1; size: once; CDR3: CAINPGQGANNEQFF; DNA: TGTGCCATCAACCCGGGACAGGGGGCCAACAATGAGCAGTTCTTC
V: TRBV10-2; D: TRBD2; J: TRBJ2-1; size: NA; CDR3: CASSPRLAGGFEQFF; DNA: TGCGCCAGCAGCCCCCGACTAGCGGGAGGGTTTGAGCAGTTCTTC
V: TRBV5-6; D: NA; J: TRBJ2-1; size: once; CDR3: CASSSGLNNEQFF; DNA: TGTGCCAGCAGCTCCGGACTCAACAATGAGCAGTTCTTC
V: TRBV28; D: NA; J: TRBJ1-5; size: NA; CDR3: CASSFFGGRGPGEPQHF; DNA: TGTGCCAGCAGTTTTTTTGGGGGGAGGGGCCCTGGGGAGCCCCAGCATTTT
V: TRBV18; D: NA; J: TRBJ1-1; size: NA; CDR3: CASSPGAGQNTEAFF; DNA: TGTGCCAGCTCACCAGGGGCAGGACAGAACACTGAAGCTTTCTTT
V: TRBV30; D: TRBD2; J: TRBJ2-7; size: NA; CDR3: CAWSVLAGTYEQYF; DNA: TGTGCCTGGAGTGTACTAGCGGGAACCTACGAGCAGTACTTC
V: TRBV6-1; D: NA; J: TRBJ2-7; size: NA; CDR3: CASSLEGIEQYF; DNA: TGTGCCAGCAGCCTGGAGGGAATCGAGCAGTACTTC
V: TRBV6-5; D: NA; J: TRBJ1-1; size: NA; CDR3: CASSTGKMNTEAFF; DNA: TGTGCCAGCAGTACCGGGAAAATGAACACTGAAGCTTTCTTT
V: TRBV6-6; D: NA; J: TRBJ2-3; size: NA; CDR3: CASTLAPHSGTDTQYF; DNA: TGTGCCAGTACTCTAGCGCCCCACTCCGGCACAGATACGCAGTATTTT
V: TRBV28; D: NA; J: TRBJ1-3; size: NA; CDR3: CASSPTGFSGNTIYF; DNA: TGTGCCAGCAGTCCCACAGGATTCTCTGGAAACACCATATATTTT
V: TRBV5-5; D: NA; J: TRBJ1-5; size: NA; CDR3: CASSSQPGYSNQPQHF; DNA: TGTGCCAGCAGTTCCCAGCCGGGGTATAGCAATCAGCCCCAGCATTTT
V: TRBV5-1; D: NA; J: TRBJ2-7; size: NA; CDR3: CASSTTVGQGRRLSSYEQYF; DNA: TGCGCCAGCAGCACAACCGTTGGGCAGGGGCGCCGATTGAGCTCCTACGAGCAGTACTTC
V: TRBV5-6; D: TRBD1; J: TRBJ1-2; size: NA; CDR3: CALRDRGGYGYTF; DNA: TGTGCCCTAAGGGACAGGGGAGGGTATGGCTACACCTTC
V: TRBV7-2; D: NA; J: TRBJ2-1; size: NA; CDR3: CASSLGRDQQFF; DNA: TGTGCCAGCAGCTTAGGGCGGGATCAGCAGTTCTTC
V: TRBV5-1; D: NA; J: TRBJ2-7; size: NA; CDR3: CATREEGNEQYF; DNA: TGCGCCACCAGGGAGGAGGGGAACGAGCAGTACTTC
V: TRBV2; D: TRBD1; J: TRBJ1-2; size: NA; CDR3: CASSRTGETHYGYTF; DNA: TGTGCCAGCAGCCGGACAGGCGAGACTCACTATGGCTACACCTTC
V: TRBV6-1; D: TRBD2; J: TRBJ2-1; size: few; CDR3: CASTTSGGPGGEQFF; DNA: TGTGCCAGCACTACTAGCGGGGGGCCCGGTGGTGAGCAGTTCTTC
V: TRBV2; D: TRBD1; J: TRBJ2-2; size: NA; CDR3: CASSSGTVNTGELFF; DNA: TGTGCCAGCAGCTCCGGGACAGTGAACACCGGGGAGCTGTTTTTT
V: TRBV9; D: TRBD2; J: TRBJ2-7; size: NA; CDR3: CASSVAIGTRIVYEQYF; DNA: TGTGCCAGCAGCGTTGCCATCGGGACTAGAATTGTCTACGAGCAGTACTTC
V: TRBV29-1; D: NA; J: TRBJ1-2; size: once; CDR3: CSVRPLGGGGGYTF; DNA: TGCAGCGTGCGCCCCTTGGGGGGGGGCGGTGGCTACACCTTC
V: TRBV11-2; D: NA; J: TRBJ1-3; size: once; CDR3: CASSLVQHSGNTIYF; DNA: TGTGCCAGCAGCTTAGTACAGCACTCTGGAAACACCATATATTTT